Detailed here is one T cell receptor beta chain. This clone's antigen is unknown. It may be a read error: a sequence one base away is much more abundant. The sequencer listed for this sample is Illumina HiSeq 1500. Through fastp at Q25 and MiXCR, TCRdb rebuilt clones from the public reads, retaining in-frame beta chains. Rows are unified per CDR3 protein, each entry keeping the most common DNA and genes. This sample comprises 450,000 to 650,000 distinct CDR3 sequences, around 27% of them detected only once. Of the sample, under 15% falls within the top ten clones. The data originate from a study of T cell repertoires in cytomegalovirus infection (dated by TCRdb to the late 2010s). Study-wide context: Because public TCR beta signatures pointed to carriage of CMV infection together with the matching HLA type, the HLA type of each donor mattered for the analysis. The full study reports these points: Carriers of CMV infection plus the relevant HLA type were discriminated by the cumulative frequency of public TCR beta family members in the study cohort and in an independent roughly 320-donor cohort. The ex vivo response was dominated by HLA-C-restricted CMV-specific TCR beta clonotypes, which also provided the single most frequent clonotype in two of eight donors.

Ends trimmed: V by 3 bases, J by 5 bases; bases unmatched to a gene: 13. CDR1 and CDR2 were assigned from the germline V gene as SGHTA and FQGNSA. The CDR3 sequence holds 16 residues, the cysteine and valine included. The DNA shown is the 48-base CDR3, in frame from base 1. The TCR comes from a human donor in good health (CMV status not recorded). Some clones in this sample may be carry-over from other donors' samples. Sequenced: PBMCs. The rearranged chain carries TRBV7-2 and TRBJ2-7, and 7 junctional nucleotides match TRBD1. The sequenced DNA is TGTGCCAGCAGCTTGACAGGGCCCTCAAATCTTCACGAGCAGTACGTC. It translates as CASSLTGPSNLHEQYV.